The T cell receptor (beta chain) under discussion was sequenced for a study of shared clonotypes between healthy human individuals. The authors distributed each subset's genomic DNA evenly over several immunoSEQ plates. This table comes from immunoSEQ multiplex PCR, and its TCRdb copy is limited to in-frame clones, with some not included. The data show around 1.9 million clones, about 93% seen once. The naive CD8 fraction comprised CD45RO-negative cells positively selected for CCR7 and excluded terminally differentiated effector memory CD45RA+ cells. From germline, CDR1 is SNHLY and CDR2 FYNNEI. The CDR3 contains 14 residues. The germline V and J ends were trimmed by 8 bases and 8 bases, with 19 bases remaining between them.

The chain has TRBV2 and TRBJ2-1, with D perhaps TRBD2 (6 bases). What was sequenced was naive CD8+ T cells from PBMCs. This receptor was obtained from a young man in good health. Some clones in this sample may be carry-over from other donors' samples. The CDR3 coding sequence is TGTGCCAGCGGAAACGGGAGTGGTTTGGATGAGCAGTTCTTC. This encodes CASGNGSGLDEQFF.